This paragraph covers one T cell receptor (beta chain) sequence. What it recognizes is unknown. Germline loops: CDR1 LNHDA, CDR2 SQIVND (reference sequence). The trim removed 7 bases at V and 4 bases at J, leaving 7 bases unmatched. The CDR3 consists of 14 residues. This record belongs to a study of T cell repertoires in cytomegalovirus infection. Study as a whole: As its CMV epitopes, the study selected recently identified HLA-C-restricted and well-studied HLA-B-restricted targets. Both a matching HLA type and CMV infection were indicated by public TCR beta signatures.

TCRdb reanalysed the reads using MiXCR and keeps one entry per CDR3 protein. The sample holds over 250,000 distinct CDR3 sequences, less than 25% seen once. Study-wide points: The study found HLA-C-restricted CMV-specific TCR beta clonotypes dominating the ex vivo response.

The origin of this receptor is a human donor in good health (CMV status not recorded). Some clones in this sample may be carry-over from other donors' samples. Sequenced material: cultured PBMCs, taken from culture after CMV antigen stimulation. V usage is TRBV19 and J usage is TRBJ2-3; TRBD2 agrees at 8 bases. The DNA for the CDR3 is TGTGCCAGTACTCGCGGAGCGGGGGCAGATACGCAGTATTTT. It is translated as CASTRGAGADTQYF.